This T cell receptor (beta chain) was sequenced for a study of T cells in Graves' hyperthyroidism and ophthalmopathy. Study-level results: Among thyroid clonotypes expanded above 0.001, most also appeared in blood.

Amplified regions were TCR beta CDR3 sequences from RNA transcripts. HTBI primers were used for first-round RT-PCR of the TCR CDR3. TCRdb reanalysed the multiplex PCR reads using MiXCR and keeps one entry per CDR3 protein. The sample comprises approximately 500,000 distinct CDR3 sequences, about 45% of which are singletons, and around 8% rests with the top ten. The CDR3 extends over 14 amino acids. Per germline, CDR1 SGHTA and CDR2 FQGNSA. V was pared by 8 bases and J by 5 bases, with 12 bases of the junction left unmatched. A few counts support this clonotype. Its specificity is unknown. J is TRBJ2-7 and V is TRBV7-2, with TRBD1 matching over 7 bases. The specimen was peripheral blood or thyroid tissue (not recorded which). This TCR was sampled from a woman aged 18-35 years with Graves' hyperthyroidism. CDR3 protein: CASSPMGQPDEQYF. CDR3 DNA sequence: TGTGCCAGCTCACCAATGGGACAGCCGGACGAGCAGTACTTC.